This TCR beta chain appears in the sequencing data of a study of spatial heterogeneity in lung cancer. The overall study: Sequenced follow-up PBMC samples came a median of roughly 2 years after resection, where available. Unique TCR and UMI combinations averaged more than ten appearances each in raw reads. Study-level results: Relative to follow-up, resection was when ubiquitous expanded tumor TCRs appeared more in blood.

Regarding time point: blood at routine non-recurrence follow-up after resection. This clonotype is termed medium-sized (0.01 to 0.1%). Its specificity is not known. V was pared by 5 bases and J by 2 bases, with 19 bases between. This CDR3 has 17 amino acids. TCRdb passed the 5' RACE reads through MiXCR, listing each CDR3 protein once. The sample lists around 11,000 distinct CDR3 sequences, 10% occurring once. The gene calls are TRBV12-3 or TRBV12-4 and TRBJ1-5; D might be TRBD1 (5 bases). The clonotype was recovered from a female donor with early-stage non-small cell lung cancer. Sequenced material: PBMCs, taken at follow-up. The CDR3 DNA sequence: TGTGCCAGCAGTCTCACGGTAGGGCAGGGTGGCAATCAGCCCCAGCATTTT. Its protein product is CASSLTVGQGGNQPQHF.